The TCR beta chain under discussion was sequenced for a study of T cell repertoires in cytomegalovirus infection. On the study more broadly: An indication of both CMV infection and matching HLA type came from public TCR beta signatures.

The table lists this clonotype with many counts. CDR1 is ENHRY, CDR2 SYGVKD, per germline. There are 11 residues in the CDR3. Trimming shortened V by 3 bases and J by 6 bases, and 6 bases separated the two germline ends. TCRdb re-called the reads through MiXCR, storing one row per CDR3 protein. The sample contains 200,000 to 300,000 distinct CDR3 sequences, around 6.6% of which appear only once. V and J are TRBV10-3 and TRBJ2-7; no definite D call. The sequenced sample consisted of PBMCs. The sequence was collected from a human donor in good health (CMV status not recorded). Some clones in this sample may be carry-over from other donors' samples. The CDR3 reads CAISDLGEQYF. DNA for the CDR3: TGTGCCATCAGTGATCTGGGCGAGCAGTACTTC.